A selection of T cell receptor beta chains follows, all from one sample in a study of T cells in Graves' hyperthyroidism and ophthalmopathy. TCRdb re-called the multiplex PCR reads through MiXCR, storing one row per CDR3 protein. The sample carries a few hundred thousand distinct CDR3 sequences, 15% to 20% recorded once. The sample comprised blood. Every receptor here comes from a woman under 40 with Graves' ophthalmopathy. Each CDR3 is given with its conserved first and last residue. The D gene is left open where the match is weak. Clone size appears in some rows only: once, few, many, or a class for an expanded clone.

TRBV7-9,TRBJ2-5,-,many,CASRRDEETQYF,TGTGCCAGCAGACGGGACGAAGAGACCCAGTACTTC
TRBV7-6,TRBJ2-5,-,-,CASSRGDLGPQETQYF,TGTGCCAGCAGCCGAGGAGATCTCGGACCCCAAGAGACCCAGTACTTC
TRBV7-2,TRBJ2-3,-,many,CASSHGNTDTQYF,TGTGCCAGCAGCCACGGAAACACAGATACGCAGTATTTT
TRBV9,TRBJ1-6,TRBD1,many,CASSVMDRPSSYNSPLHF,TGTGCCAGCAGCGTAATGGACAGGCCGAGCTCCTATAATTCACCCCTCCACTTT
TRBV7-9,TRBJ2-1,-,-,CASSRTEAYNEQFF,TGTGCCAGCAGCCGGACAGAAGCCTACAATGAGCAGTTCTTC
TRBV28,TRBJ1-6,-,few,CASIGGPRGSPLHF,TGTGCCAGCATTGGGGGACCCCGGGGGTCACCCCTCCACTTT
TRBV5-4,TRBJ2-7,-,-,CASSLGAVGSYEQYF,TGTGCCAGCAGCTTGGGGGCGGTAGGCTCCTACGAGCAGTACTTC
TRBV2,TRBJ2-7,TRBD2,many,CASRQIGTSEHYEQYF,TGTGCCAGCAGACAAATCGGGACTAGCGAGCACTACGAGCAGTACTTC
TRBV5-1,TRBJ2-7,TRBD1,many,CASRFSQGSYEQYF,TGCGCCAGCAGATTCTCACAGGGGTCCTACGAGCAGTACTTC
TRBV30,TRBJ2-1,TRBD2,many,CAAQPLAGGSYNEQFF,TGTGCCGCCCAACCACTAGCGGGAGGTTCCTACAATGAGCAGTTCTTC
TRBV6-1,TRBJ1-2,TRBD1,many,CASSSSGTGTGYTF,TGTGCCAGCAGTAGCTCAGGGACAGGGACTGGCTACACCTTC
TRBV12-3/TRBV12-4,TRBJ2-2,-,few,CASSGTGELFF,TGTGCCAGCAGCGGCACCGGGGAGCTGTTTTTT
TRBV11-2,TRBJ2-5,-,many,CASSFRLGQETQYF,TGTGCCAGCAGCTTCCGATTGGGGCAAGAGACCCAGTACTTC
TRBV25-1,TRBJ2-3,-,few,CASSESRFSTDTQYF,TGTGCCAGCAGTGAATCTAGATTTAGCACAGATACGCAGTATTTT
TRBV6-4,TRBJ2-3,TRBD1,-,CASSDRGQGANTQYF,TGTGCCAGCAGTGACCGGGGACAGGGGGCGAATACGCAGTATTTT
TRBV30,TRBJ1-2,-,-,CASGVNYGYTF,TGTGCCTCAGGGGTTAACTATGGCTACACCTTC
TRBV7-9,TRBJ2-7,-,many,CASSSTGTPYEQYF,TGTGCCAGCAGCTCAACCGGGACACCTTACGAGCAGTACTTC
TRBV19,TRBJ2-1,-,many,CASSMPEISYNEQFF,TGTGCCAGTAGTATGCCCGAAATCTCCTACAATGAGCAGTTCTTC
TRBV30,TRBJ2-2,TRBD1,few,CAWIPRAQGWTGELFF,TGTGCCTGGATCCCTAGGGCACAGGGGTGGACCGGGGAGCTGTTTTTT
TRBV6-2/TRBV6-3,TRBJ1-1,-,-,CASTPEWNTEAFF,TGTGCCAGCACCCCCGAATGGAACACTGAAGCTTTCTTT
TRBV12-3/TRBV12-4,TRBJ1-4,-,many,CASSSPDWTTNEKLFF,TGTGCCAGCAGTTCGCCAGACTGGACGACTAATGAAAAACTGTTTTTT
TRBV10-3,TRBJ2-3,-,few,CAISESLRDLRRLNSTDTQYF,TGTGCCATCAGTGAGTCACTCCGGGACCTACGGAGGTTGAATAGCACAGATACGCAGTATTTT
TRBV5-1,TRBJ2-7,-,many,CASSLAVDTYEQYF,TGCGCCAGCAGCTTGGCGGTGGACACGTACGAGCAGTACTTC
TRBV7-2,TRBJ1-6,TRBD1,many,CASSFSTGQGAGSPLHF,TGTGCCAGCAGCTTCAGTACGGGGCAGGGGGCAGGTTCACCCCTCCACTTT
TRBV18,TRBJ1-5,-,many,CASSPSGDQPQHF,TGTGCCAGCTCACCAAGCGGAGATCAGCCCCAGCATTTT
TRBV28,TRBJ2-3,TRBD2,many,CASWGLAGEWSTDTQYF,TGTGCCAGCTGGGGACTAGCGGGAGAGTGGAGCACAGATACGCAGTATTTT
TRBV19,TRBJ1-3,-,few,CASPRTGGGNTIYF,TGTGCCAGCCCCAGGACCGGGGGAGGAAACACCATATATTTT
TRBV4-3,TRBJ2-7,-,-,CASSQEGNYEQYF,TGCGCCAGCAGCCAAGAGGGAAACTACGAGCAGTACTTC
TRBV10-2,TRBJ2-2,-,few,CASSEQGPRTGELFF,TGCGCCAGCAGTGAGCAGGGGCCAAGGACCGGGGAGCTGTTTTTT
TRBV11-2,TRBJ2-1,TRBD1,few,CASSQRTGGNEQFF,TGTGCCAGCAGCCAGAGGACAGGGGGCAATGAGCAGTTCTTC
TRBV4-3,TRBJ1-4,-,few,CASSQDYRTATNEKLFF,TGCGCCAGCAGCCAAGATTACCGAACAGCAACTAATGAAAAACTGTTTTTT
TRBV10-3,TRBJ2-5,-,many,CAISEGVGGQETQYF,TGTGCCATCAGTGAGGGTGTCGGGGGCCAAGAGACCCAGTACTTC
TRBV19,TRBJ2-1,-,-,CASSIQEGSYNEQFF,TGTGCCAGTAGTATACAGGAGGGCTCCTACAATGAGCAGTTCTTC
TRBV30,TRBJ2-1,-,many,CAWSSGEQFF,TGTGCCTGGAGTTCTGGCGAGCAGTTCTTC
TRBV7-9,TRBJ2-5,TRBD2,-,CASSQAGAPETQYF,TGTGCCAGCAGCCAAGCGGGAGCTCCAGAGACCCAGTACTTC
TRBV5-1,TRBJ2-5,-,-,CASSLASADPGTQYF,TGCGCCAGCAGCTTGGCCTCCGCTGACCCGGGGACCCAGTACTTC
TRBV28,TRBJ2-1,TRBD1,many,CASSRQGKSVNEQFF,TGTGCCAGCAGCAGACAGGGGAAGAGCGTCAATGAGCAGTTCTTC
TRBV15,TRBJ2-3,TRBD2,few,CATSRSGLAGVGDTQYF,TGTGCCACCAGCAGATCGGGACTAGCGGGAGTGGGGGATACGCAGTATTTT
TRBV28,TRBJ2-7,TRBD2,many,CASSQGLVGYEQYF,TGTGCCAGCAGCCAGGGACTAGTTGGCTACGAGCAGTACTTC
TRBV9,TRBJ2-1,TRBD2,-,CASSVGGLARRGLTNKQFF,TGTGCCAGCAGCGTAGGGGGACTAGCCCGGAGGGGACTGACGAATAAGCAGTTCTTC
TRBV20-1,TRBJ1-2,TRBD1,few,CSAPQGAVGYTF,TGCAGTGCCCCACAGGGGGCGGTTGGCTACACCTTC
TRBV30,TRBJ2-1,-,-,CAWSGTYNEQFF,TGTGCCTGGAGTGGGACTTACAATGAGCAGTTCTTC
TRBV7-2,TRBJ2-7,TRBD2,many,CASSTGLAVYEQYF,TGTGCCAGCAGCACGGGACTAGCGGTCTACGAGCAGTACTTC
TRBV6-1,TRBJ2-7,-,few,CASSQTPTGEQYF,TGTGCCAGCAGTCAGACTCCTACCGGTGAGCAGTACTTC
TRBV4-3,TRBJ1-6,-,few,CASSQDLWSPLHF,TGCGCCAGCAGCCAAGATCTTTGGTCACCCCTCCACTTT
TRBV14,TRBJ2-2,-,-,CASSQRWSLPNRELFF,TGTGCCAGCAGCCAAAGGTGGAGCCTCCCGAACCGGGAGCTGTTTTTT
TRBV28,TRBJ2-5,-,few,CASSRGWETQYF,TGTGCCAGTTCACGGGGTTGGGAGACCCAGTACTTC
TRBV6-5,TRBJ2-1,-,few,CASSYSTRKQFF,TGTGCCAGCAGTTACTCGACTAGAAAGCAGTTCTTC
TRBV3-1,TRBJ2-1,-,few,CASSHVAGGNEQFF,TGTGCCAGCAGCCACGTGGCCGGAGGGAATGAGCAGTTCTTC
TRBV6-2/TRBV6-3,TRBJ2-3,TRBD2,many,CASSFLAGGPSHTDTQYF,TGTGCCAGCAGTTTCCTAGCGGGAGGGCCCTCCCACACAGATACGCAGTATTTT
TRBV27,TRBJ2-3,TRBD2,few,CASSMGGNGDTQYF,TGTGCCAGCAGTATGGGAGGGAACGGAGATACGCAGTATTTT
TRBV20-1,TRBJ2-7,TRBD2,many,CSARPGLAGGLSYEQYF,TGCAGTGCTAGACCGGGACTAGCGGGAGGACTCTCCTACGAGCAGTACTTC